The TCR beta chain under discussion was sequenced for a study of blood T cell repertoires in COVID-19. Study-wide context: PBMCs, B-cell-depleted T cells, or T cells provided the cDNA or gDNA that made up the material.

Study processing details: Counts of nucleated cells, estimated from reference gene primer amplification, were obtained. TCRdb's table, derived via immunoSEQ multiplex PCR, lists solely in-frame clones and lacks some. The D gene and trimming were derived from the DNA, and the V and J assignments and clone size from that table. The profile covers 180,000 or so clones, with over 75% appearing a single time and roughly 2.8% taken by the ten largest. V dropped 2 bases and J dropped 8 bases, with 12 bases sitting between them. CDR3 length equals 14 residues. Per germline, CDR1 KGHDR and CDR2 SFDVKD. This chain links TRBV24-1 with TRBJ2-1; D perhaps matches TRBD2 (6 bases). This TCR derives from a woman older than 75 with active or convalescent COVID-19. The sequenced sample was peripheral blood. This CDR3 is CATSDWDSQDEQFF. CDR3 nucleotides: TGTGCCACCAGTGATTGGGACTCCCAAGATGAGCAGTTCTTC.